This TCR beta chain was captured in a study of shared clonotypes between healthy human individuals. The CDR3 is made up of 15 amino acids. The J segment lost 5 bases and the V segment lost 2 bases, leaving 6 bases of the junction unmatched. CDR1 MNHEY and CDR2 SVGAGI come from the germline V gene. This clone is a singleton in its sample. The assay was immunoSEQ multiplex PCR, and TCRdb's table has in-frame clones only and misses some. The data show hundreds of thousands of clones, about 78% seen once. Material: memory CD4+ T cells sorted from blood. The subset denotes: CD45RA-negative fraction. The chain employs TRBV6-5 and TRBJ2-7, with 10 bases matching TRBD2. This sequence was found in a woman in her thirties in good health. Here the CDR3 reads CASSYTLAGAHEQYF. CDR3 in DNA: TGTGCCAGCAGTTACACTCTAGCGGGAGCCCACGAGCAGTACTTC.